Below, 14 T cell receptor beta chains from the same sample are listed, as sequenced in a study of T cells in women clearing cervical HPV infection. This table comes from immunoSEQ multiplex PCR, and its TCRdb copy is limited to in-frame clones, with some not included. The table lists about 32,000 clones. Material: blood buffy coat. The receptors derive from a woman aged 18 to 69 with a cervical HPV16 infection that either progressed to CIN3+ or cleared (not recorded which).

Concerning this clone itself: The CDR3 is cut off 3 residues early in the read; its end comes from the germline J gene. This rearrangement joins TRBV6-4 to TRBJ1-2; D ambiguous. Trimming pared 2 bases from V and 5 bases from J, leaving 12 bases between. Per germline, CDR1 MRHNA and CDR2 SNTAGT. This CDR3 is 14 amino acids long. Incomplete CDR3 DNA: TGTGCCAGCAGTGACCCTGTCTCGTCGTATGGC. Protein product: CASSDPVSSYG. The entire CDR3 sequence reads CASSDPVSSYGYTF.

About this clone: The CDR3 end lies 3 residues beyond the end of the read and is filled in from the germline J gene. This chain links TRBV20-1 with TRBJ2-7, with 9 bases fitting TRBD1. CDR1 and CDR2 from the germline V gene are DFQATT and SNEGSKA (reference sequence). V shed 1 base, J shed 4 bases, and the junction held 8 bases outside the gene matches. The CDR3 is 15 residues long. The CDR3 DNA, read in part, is TGCAGTGCTAGAGTTCCGGACAGGGGAATTTACGAG. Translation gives CSARVPDRGIYE. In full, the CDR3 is CSARVPDRGIYEQYF.

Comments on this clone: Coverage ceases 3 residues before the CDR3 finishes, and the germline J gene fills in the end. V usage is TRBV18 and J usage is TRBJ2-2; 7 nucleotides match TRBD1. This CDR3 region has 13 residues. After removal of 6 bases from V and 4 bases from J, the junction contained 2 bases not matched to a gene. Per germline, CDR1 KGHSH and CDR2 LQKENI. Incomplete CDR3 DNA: TGTGCCAGCTCCCGACAGGGCACCGGGGAG. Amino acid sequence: CASSRQGTGE. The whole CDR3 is CASSRQGTGELFF. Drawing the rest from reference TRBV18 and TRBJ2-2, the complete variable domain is NAGVMQNPRHLVRRRGQEARLRCSPMKGHSHVYWYRQLPEEGLKFMVYLQKENIIDESGMPKERFSAEFPKEGPSILRIQQVVRGDSAAYFCASSRQGTGELFFGEGSRLTVL.

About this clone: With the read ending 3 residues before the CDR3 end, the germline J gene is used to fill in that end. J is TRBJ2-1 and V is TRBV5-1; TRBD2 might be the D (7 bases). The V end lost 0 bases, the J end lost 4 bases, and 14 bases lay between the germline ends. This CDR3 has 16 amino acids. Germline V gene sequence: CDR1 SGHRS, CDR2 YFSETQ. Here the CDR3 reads CASSLAAGALYNEQFF. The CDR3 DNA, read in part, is TGCGCCAGCAGCTTGGCCGCGGGGGCCTTATACAATGAG.

CDR3 loop: CASSSRPSRASGTGELFF. Incomplete CDR3 DNA: TGCGCCAGCAGCTCCCGGCCATCTCGAGCTTCGGGCACCGGGGAG. J is TRBJ2-2 and V is TRBV5-1; D is unclear. The CDR3 is cut off 3 residues early in the read; its end comes from the germline J gene. The CDR3 has 18 residues. V lost 3 bases, J lost 4 bases, and 22 bases lay in between. Per the germline V gene, CDR1 is SGHRS and CDR2 is YFSETQ.

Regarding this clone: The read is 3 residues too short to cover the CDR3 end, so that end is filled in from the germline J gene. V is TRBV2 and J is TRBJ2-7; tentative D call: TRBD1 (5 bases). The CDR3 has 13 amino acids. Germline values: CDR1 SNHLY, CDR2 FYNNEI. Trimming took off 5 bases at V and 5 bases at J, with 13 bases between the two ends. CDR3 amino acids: CASSRRGWDEQYF. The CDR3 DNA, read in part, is TGTGCCAGCAGTAGAAGGGGCTGGGACGAG.

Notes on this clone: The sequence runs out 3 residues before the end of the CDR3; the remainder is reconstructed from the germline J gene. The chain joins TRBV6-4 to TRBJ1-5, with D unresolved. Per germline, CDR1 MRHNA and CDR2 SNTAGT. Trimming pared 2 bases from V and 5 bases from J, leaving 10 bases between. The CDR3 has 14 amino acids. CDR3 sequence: CASSDPPRYQPQHF. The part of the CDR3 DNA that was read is TGTGCCAGCAGTGACCCCCCCCGTTATCAGCCC.

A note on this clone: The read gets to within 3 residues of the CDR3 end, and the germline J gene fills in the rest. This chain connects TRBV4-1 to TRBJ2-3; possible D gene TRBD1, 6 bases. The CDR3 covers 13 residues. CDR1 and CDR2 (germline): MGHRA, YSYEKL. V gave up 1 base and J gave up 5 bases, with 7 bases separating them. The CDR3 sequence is CASSQAGEDTQYF. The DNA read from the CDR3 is TGCGCCAGCAGCCAAGCAGGGGAAGATACG.

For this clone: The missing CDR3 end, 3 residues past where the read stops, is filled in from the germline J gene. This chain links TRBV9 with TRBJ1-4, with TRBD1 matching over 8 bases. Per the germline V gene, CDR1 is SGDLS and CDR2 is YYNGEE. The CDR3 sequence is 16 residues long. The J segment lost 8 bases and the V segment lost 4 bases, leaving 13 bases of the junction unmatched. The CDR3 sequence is CASSPSGQADAEKLFF. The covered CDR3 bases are TGTGCCAGCAGCCCTTCGGGACAGGCGGATGCCGAAAAA.

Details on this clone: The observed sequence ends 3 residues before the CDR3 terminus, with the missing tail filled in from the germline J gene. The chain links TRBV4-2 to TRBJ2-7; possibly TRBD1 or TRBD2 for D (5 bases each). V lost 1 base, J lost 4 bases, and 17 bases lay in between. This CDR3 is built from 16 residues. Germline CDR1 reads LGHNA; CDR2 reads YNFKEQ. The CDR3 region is CASSQGRGAQGYEQYF. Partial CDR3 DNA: TGTGCCAGCAGCCAAGGTCGAGGGGCGCAAGGGTACGAG.

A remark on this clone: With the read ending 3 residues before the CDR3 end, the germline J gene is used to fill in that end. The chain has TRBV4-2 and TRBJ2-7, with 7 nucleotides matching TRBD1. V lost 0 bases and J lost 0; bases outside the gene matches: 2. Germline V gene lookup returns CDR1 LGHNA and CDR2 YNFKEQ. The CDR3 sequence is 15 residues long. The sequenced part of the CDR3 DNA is TGTGCCAGCAGCCAAGAGACAGGGAGCTCCTACGAG. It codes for CASSQETGSSYE. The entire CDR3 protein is CASSQETGSSYEQYF.

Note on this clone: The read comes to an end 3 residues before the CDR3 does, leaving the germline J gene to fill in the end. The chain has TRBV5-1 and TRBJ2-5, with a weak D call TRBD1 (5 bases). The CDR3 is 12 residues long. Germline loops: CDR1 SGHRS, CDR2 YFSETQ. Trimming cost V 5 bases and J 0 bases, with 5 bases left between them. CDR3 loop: CASRTDQETQYF. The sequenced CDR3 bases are TGCGCCAGCAGGACAGACCAAGAGACC.

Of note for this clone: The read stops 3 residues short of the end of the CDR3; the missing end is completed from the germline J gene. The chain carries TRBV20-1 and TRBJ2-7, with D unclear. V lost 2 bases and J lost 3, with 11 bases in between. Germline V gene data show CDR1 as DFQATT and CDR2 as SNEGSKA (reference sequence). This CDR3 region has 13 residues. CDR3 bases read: TGCAGTGCTAGACGAGGCGGTCTCTACGAG. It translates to CSARRGGLYE. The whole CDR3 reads CSARRGGLYEQYF.

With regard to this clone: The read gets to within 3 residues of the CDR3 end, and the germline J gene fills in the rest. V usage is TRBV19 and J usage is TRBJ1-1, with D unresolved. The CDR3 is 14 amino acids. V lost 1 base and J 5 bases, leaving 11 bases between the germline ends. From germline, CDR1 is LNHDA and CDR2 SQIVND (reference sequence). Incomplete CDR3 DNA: TGTGCCAGTAGTATAGTCGGGGTGGGGACTGAA. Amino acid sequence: CASSIVGVGTE. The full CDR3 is CASSIVGVGTEAFF.